This T cell receptor (beta chain) was captured in a study of blood T cells in healthy people across ages. For the study at large: Researchers report that template switching captured about one barcoded beta molecule per two T cells. The study, taken as a whole, reports: Both naive CD4+ cell counts and diversity were greater in long-lived donors than in aged donors.

Alongside a J-beta primer mix, a sample-barcoded 5' primer served in a second PCR lasting roughly 7 to 11 cycles. TCRdb analysed the 5' RACE reads with MiXCR anew, one entry per CDR3 protein. Seen here are about 700,000 distinct CDR3 sequences, about 30% observed once, and the top ten hold 15%. This clonotype was detected many times. Its specificity is not known. A read error may produce the germline difference seen at one junction end. In each sample, at least 7 million PBMCs were isolated. Samples each yielded at least 6 micrograms of total RNA. The germline V gene encodes CDR1 MNHNS and CDR2 SASEGT. CDR3 size: 15 residues.

Sequenced input: blood. The source of this sequence is a woman older than 75 in good health. The gene calls are TRBV6-1 and TRBJ2-5; 14 nucleotides match TRBD2. The CDR3 reads CASKRTSGGTETQYF. The CDR3 DNA sequence: TGTGCTAGCAAGAGGACTAGCGGGGGGACGGAGACCCAGTACTTC.